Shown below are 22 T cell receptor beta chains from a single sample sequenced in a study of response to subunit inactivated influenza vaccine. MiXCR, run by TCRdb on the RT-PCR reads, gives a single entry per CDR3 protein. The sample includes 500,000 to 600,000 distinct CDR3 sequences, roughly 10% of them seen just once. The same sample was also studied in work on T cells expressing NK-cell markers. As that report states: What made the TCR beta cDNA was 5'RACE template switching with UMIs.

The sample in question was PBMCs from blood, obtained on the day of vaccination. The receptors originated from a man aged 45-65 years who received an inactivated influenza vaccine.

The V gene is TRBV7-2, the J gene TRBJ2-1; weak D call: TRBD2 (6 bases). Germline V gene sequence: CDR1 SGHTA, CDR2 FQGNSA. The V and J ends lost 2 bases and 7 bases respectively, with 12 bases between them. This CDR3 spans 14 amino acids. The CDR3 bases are TGTGCCAGCAGCTTACAGATTGGGGGGAATGAGCAGTTCTTC. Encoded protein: CASSLQIGGNEQFF.

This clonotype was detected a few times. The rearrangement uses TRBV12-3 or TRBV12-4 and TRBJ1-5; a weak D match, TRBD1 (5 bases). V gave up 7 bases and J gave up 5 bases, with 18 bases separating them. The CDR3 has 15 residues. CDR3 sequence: CASTESGLVDQPQHF. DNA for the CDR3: TGTGCCAGCACCGAATCAGGGTTGGTGGATCAGCCCCAGCATTTT.

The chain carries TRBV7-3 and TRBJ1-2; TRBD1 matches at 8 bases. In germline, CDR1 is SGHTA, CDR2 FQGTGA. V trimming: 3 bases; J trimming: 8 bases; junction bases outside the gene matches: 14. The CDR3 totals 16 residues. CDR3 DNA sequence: TGTGCCAGCAGCTTTGGGACAGGCGCCTCTTTGGAGGGCTACACCTTC. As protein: CASSFGTGASLEGYTF.

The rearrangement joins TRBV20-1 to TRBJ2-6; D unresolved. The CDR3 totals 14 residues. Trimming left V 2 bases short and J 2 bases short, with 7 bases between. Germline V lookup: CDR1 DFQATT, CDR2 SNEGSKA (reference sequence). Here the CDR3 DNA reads TGCAGTGCTAGAATGGGGACTGGGGCCAACGTCCTGACTTTC. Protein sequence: CSARMGTGANVLTF.

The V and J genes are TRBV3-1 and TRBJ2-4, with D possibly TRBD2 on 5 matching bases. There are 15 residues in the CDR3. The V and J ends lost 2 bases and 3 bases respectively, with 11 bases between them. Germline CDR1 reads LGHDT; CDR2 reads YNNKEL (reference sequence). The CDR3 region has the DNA TGTGCCAGCAGCCAAACCCAAAGCGGCAAAAACATTCAGTACTTC. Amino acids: CASSQTQSGKNIQYF.

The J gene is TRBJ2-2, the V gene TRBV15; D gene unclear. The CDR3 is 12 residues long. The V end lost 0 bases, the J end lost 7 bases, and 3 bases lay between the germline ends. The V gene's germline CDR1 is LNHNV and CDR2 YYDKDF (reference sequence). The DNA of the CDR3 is TGTGCCACCAGCAGAGAGGACGGGGAGCTGTTTTTT. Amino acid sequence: CATSREDGELFF.

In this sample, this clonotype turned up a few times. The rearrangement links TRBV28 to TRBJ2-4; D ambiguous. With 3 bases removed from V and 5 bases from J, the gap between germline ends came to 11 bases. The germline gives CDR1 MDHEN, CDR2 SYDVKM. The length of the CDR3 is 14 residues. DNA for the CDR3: TGTGCCAGCAGTTTTCGGGCAGGTCAAAACATTCAGTACTTC. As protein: CASSFRAGQNIQYF.

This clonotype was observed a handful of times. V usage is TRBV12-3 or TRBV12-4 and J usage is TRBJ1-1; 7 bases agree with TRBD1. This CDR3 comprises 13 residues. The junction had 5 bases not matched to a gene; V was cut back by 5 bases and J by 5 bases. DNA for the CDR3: TGTGCCAGCAGTAGAGCCAGGGGGACTGAAGCTTTCTTT. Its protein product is CASSRARGTEAFF.

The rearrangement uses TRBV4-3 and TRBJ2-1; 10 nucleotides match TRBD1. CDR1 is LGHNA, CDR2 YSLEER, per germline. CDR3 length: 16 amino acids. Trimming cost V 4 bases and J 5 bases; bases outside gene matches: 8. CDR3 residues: CASSLHRDRGHNEQFF. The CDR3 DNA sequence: TGCGCCAGCAGCCTACACCGGGACAGGGGCCACAATGAGCAGTTCTTC.

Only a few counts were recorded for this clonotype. The CDR3 spells CASSFSRGWEQYF. The CDR3 coding sequence is TGCGCCAGCAGCTTCTCCAGGGGCTGGGAGCAGTACTTC. The chain employs TRBV5-1 and TRBJ2-7; a possible D gene is TRBD1 (6 bases). V lost 2 bases, J lost 7 bases, and 13 bases lay in between. This CDR3 contains 13 residues. Germline CDR1 and CDR2: SGHRS and YFSETQ.

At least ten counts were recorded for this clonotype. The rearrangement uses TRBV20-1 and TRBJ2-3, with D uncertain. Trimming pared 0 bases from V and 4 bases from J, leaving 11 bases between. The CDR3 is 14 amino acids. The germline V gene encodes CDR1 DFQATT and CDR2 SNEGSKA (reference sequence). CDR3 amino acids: CSARDLWGADTQYF. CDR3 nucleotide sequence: TGCAGTGCTAGAGATTTGTGGGGTGCAGATACGCAGTATTTT.

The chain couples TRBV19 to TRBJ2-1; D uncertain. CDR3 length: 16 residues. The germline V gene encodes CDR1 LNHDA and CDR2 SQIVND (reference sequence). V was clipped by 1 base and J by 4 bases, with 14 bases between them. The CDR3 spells CASSIVGIFGYNEQFF. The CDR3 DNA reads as TGTGCCAGTAGTATAGTAGGCATTTTCGGGTACAATGAGCAGTTCTTC.

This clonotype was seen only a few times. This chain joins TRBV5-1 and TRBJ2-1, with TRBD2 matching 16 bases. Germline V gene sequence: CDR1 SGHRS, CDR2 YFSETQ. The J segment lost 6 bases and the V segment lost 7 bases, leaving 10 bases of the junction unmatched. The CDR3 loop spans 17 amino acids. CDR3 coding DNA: TGCGCCAGCCGAGGGACTAGCGGGAGGGCCCAGACCAATGAGCAGTTCTTC. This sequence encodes CASRGTSGRAQTNEQFF.

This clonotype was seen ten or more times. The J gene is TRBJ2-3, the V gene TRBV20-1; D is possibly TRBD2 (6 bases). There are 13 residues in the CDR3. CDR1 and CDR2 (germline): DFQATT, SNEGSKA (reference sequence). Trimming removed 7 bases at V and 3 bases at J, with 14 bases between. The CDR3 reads CSVEVAATDTQYF. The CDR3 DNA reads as TGCAGTGTGGAGGTAGCGGCGACAGATACGCAGTATTTT.

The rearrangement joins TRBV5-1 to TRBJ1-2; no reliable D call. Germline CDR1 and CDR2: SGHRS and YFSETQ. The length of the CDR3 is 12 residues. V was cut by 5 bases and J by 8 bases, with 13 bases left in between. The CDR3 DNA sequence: TGCGCCAGCAGAGGTGAATCGGTGGGCTACACCTTC. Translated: CASRGESVGYTF.

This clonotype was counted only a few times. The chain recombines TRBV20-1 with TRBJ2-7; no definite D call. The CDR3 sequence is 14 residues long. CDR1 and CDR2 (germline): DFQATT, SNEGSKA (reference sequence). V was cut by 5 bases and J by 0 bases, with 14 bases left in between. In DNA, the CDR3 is TGCAGTGCTCCCCCAACGGAATACTCCTACGAGCAGTACTTC. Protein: CSAPPTEYSYEQYF.

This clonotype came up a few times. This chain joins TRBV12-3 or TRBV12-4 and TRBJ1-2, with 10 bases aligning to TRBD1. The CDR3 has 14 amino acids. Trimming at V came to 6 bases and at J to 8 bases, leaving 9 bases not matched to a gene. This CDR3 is CASSQSDRGRGYTF. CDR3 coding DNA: TGTGCCAGCAGCCAATCCGACAGGGGGCGCGGCTACACCTTC.

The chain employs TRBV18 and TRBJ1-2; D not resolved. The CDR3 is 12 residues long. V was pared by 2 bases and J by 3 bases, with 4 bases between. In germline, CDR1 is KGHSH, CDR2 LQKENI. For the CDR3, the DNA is TGTGCCAGCTCACCAAGTTACTATGGCTACACCTTC. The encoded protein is CASSPSYYGYTF.

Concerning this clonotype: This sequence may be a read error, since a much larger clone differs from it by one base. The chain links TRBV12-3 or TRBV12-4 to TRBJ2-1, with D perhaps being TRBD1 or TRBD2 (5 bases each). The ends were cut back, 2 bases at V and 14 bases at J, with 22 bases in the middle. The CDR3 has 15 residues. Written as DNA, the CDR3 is TGTGCCAGCAGTTTAATGGGACGGGATTCCCGTAAGGAGTTCTTC. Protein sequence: CASSLMGRDSRKEFF.

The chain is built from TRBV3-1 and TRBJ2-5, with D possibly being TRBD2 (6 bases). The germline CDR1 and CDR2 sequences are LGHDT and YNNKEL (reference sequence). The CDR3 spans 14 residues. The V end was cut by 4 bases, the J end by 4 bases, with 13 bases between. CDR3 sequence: CASSPGGGAETQYF. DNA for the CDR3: TGTGCCAGCAGCCCTGGAGGAGGGGCAGAGACCCAGTACTTC.

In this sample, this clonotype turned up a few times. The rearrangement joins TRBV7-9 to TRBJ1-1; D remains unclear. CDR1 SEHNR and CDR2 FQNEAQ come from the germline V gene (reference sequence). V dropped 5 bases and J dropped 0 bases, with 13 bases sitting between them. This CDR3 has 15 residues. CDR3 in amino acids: CASSPYVSVNTEAFF. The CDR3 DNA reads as TGTGCCAGCAGCCCATACGTTTCCGTGAACACTGAAGCTTTCTTT.

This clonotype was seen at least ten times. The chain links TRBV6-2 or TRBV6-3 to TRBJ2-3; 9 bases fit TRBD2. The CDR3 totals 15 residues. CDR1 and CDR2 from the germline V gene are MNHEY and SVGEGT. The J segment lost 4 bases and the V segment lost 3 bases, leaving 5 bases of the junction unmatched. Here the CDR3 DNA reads TGTGCCAGCAGTTATGCTAGCGGGGAGGCAGATACGCAGTATTTT. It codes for CASSYASGEADTQYF.